The 10 T cell receptor beta chains listed next were all sequenced from one sample in a study of a mutant IDH1 vaccine in newly diagnosed glioma. Assay used: immunoSEQ multiplex PCR; TCRdb lists only in-frame clones, some missing. This sample has some 30,000 clones, with around four fifths found just once. Noted time point: week 35, safety follow-up. Vaccination comprised doses that each held 300 ug of mutant IDH1 20-mer peptide, plus topical imiquimod. Their specific antigens are unknown. Specimen: PBMCs, collected from a glioma patient whose treatment included an IDH1 peptide vaccine. Receptors originate from a woman in her thirties or forties with glioma.

J is TRBJ1-2 and V is TRBV5-1, with 8 bases lining up with TRBD1. Germline-derived CDR1 and CDR2 are SGHRS and YFSETQ. CDR3 size: 14 residues. Trimming removed 3 bases from V and 2 bases from J; junction bases left unmatched: 3. CDR3 DNA sequence: TGCGCCAGCAGCTCAGGGACAGGAAACTATGGCTACACCTTC. Amino acids: CASSSGTGNYGYTF.

The chain has TRBV4-2 and TRBJ1-2; TRBD1 might be the D (5 bases). In germline, CDR1 is LGHNA, CDR2 YNFKEQ. The V end lost 0 bases, the J end lost 8 bases, and 13 bases lay between the germline ends. CDR3 length equals 14 residues. The CDR3 sequence is CASSQDPGTGGYTF. The CDR3, as DNA: TGTGCCAGCAGCCAAGATCCGGGGACGGGAGGCTACACCTTC.

V and J are TRBV29-1 and TRBJ1-2; a possible D gene is TRBD1 (5 bases). Trimming took 6 bases from V and 0 from J, leaving 11 bases between them. Germline CDR1 and CDR2: SQVTM and ANQGSEA. The CDR3 spans 13 residues. For the CDR3, the DNA is TGCAGCGTACCGACAGCAGCTAACTATGGCTACACCTTC. Residues: CSVPTAANYGYTF.

V usage is TRBV19 and J usage is TRBJ2-5, with 7 positions matching TRBD2. Losses at the gene ends were 1 base for V and 2 bases for J; bases not matched to a gene: 4. Germline V gene lookup returns CDR1 LNHDA and CDR2 SQIVND (reference sequence). The CDR3 extends over 15 amino acids. The CDR3 loop reads CASSIAAGEQETQYF. CDR3 bases: TGTGCCAGTAGTATAGCTGCGGGGGAGCAAGAGACCCAGTACTTC. The entire variable domain, with the rest obtained from reference TRBV19 and TRBJ2-5, is as follows: DGGITQSPKYLFRKEGQNVTLSCEQNLNHDAMYWYRQDPGQGLRLIYYSQIVNDFQKGDIAEGYSVSREKKESFPLTVTSAQKNPTAFYLCASSIAAGEQETQYFGPGTRLLVL.

The chain links TRBV11-2 to TRBJ1-2; 9 bases line up with TRBD1. Germline trimming cut 5 bases from V and 6 bases from J; bases unmatched to any gene: 4. Germline CDR1 reads SGHAT; CDR2 reads FQNNGV. This CDR3 has 13 amino acids. The CDR3 region is CASSLQGADGYTF. The CDR3 DNA reads as TGTGCCAGCAGCCTACAGGGGGCTGATGGCTACACCTTC.

The count of this clone is one. The chain links TRBV30 to TRBJ1-5; 9 positions agree with TRBD1. Germline assignment: CDR1 GTSNPN and CDR2 SVGIG (reference sequence). V dropped 3 bases and J dropped 2; count of bases not matched to a gene: 14. This CDR3 contains 18 residues. The CDR3, as DNA: TGTGCCTGGAGCGACCTCCGACAGGGGGGAACCGGCAATCAGCCCCAGCATTTT. Translating it yields CAWSDLRQGGTGNQPQHF.

This chain connects TRBV2 to TRBJ2-1; D is tentatively TRBD1 or TRBD2 (5 bases each). The CDR3 runs to 16 residues. Deletions cut 8 bases from V and 5 bases from J, with 22 bases between. Germline CDR1 SNHLY, CDR2 FYNNEI. The CDR3 is CASYRLPGQGDNEQFF. The CDR3 nucleotides read TGTGCCAGCTACCGTCTCCCGGGGCAGGGCGACAATGAGCAGTTCTTC.

V usage is TRBV4-3 and J usage is TRBJ2-1; 7 bases are shared with TRBD1. The CDR3 totals 16 residues. CDR1 and CDR2 from the germline V gene are LGHNA and YSLEER. J lost 7 bases, V lost 4 bases, and 13 bases had no gene match. The CDR3, as DNA: TGCGCCAGCAGCCCCTTAACGCGAGGGGGCTGGAATGAGCAGTTCTTC. Translation: CASSPLTRGGWNEQFF.

V is TRBV29-1 and J is TRBJ1-4; D remains ambiguous. V lost 6 bases and J 0 bases, leaving 11 bases between the germline ends. The CDR3 is 14 residues long. The germline V gene has CDR1 SQVTM and CDR2 ANQGSEA. The CDR3 here is CSVDPRPTNEKLFF. The CDR3, as DNA: TGCAGCGTCGACCCCAGGCCAACTAATGAAAAACTGTTTTTT.

The V call is TRBV11-2, the J call TRBJ1-1; maybe TRBD1 (5 bases). Germline V gene lookup returns CDR1 SGHAT and CDR2 FQNNGV. This CDR3 contains 15 residues. Trimming removed 0 bases at V and 2 bases at J, with 10 bases between. The CDR3 DNA reads as TGTGCCAGCAGCTTAGAGGGCAGGGCTAACACTGAAGCTTTCTTT. Translated: CASSLEGRANTEAFF.